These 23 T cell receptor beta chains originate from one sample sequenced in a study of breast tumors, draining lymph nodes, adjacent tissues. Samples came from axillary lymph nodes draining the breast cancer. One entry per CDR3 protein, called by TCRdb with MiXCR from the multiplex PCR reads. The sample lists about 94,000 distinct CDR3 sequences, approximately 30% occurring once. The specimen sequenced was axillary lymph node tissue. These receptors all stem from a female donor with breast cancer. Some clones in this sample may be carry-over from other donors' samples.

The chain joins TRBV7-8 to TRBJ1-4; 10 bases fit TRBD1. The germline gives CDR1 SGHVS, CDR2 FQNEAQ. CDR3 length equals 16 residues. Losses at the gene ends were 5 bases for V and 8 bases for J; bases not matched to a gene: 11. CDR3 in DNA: TGTGCCAGCAGCGCTCGTGGGACAGGGGAAGGGGAAAAACTGTTTTTT. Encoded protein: CASSARGTGEGEKLFF.

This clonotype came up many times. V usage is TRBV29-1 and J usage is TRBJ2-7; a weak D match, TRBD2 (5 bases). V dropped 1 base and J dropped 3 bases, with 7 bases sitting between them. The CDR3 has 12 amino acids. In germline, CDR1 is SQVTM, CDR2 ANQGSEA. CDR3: CSVEGGDYEQYF. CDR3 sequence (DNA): TGCAGCGTTGAAGGGGGAGACTACGAGCAGTACTTC.

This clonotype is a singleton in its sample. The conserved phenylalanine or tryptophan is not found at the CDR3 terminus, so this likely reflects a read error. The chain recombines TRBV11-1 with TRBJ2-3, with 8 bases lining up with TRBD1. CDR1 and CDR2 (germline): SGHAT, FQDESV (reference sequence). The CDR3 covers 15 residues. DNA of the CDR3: TGTACCAGCAGCTTATCGGGACAGGGCACAGATACGCAGTATCTT. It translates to CTSSLSGQGTDTQYL.

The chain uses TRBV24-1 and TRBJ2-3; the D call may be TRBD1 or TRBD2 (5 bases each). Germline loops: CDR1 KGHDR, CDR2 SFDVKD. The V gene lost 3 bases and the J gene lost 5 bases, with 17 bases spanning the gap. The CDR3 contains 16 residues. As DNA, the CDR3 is TGTGCCACCAGTGATCTGACAACCCTGGGACGAGATACGCAGTATTTT. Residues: CATSDLTTLGRDTQYF.

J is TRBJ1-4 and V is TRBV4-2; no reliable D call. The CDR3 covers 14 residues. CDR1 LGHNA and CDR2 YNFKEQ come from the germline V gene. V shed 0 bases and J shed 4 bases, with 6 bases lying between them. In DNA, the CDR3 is TGTGCCAGCAGCCAAGATACGAGTAATGAAAAACTGTTTTTT. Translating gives CASSQDTSNEKLFF.

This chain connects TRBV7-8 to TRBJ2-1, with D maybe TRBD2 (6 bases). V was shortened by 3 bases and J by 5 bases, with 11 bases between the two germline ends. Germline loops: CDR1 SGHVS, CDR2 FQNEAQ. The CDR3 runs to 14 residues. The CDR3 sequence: CASSFSGQDNEQFF. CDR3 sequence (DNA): TGTGCCAGCAGCTTTAGCGGCCAAGACAATGAGCAGTTCTTC.

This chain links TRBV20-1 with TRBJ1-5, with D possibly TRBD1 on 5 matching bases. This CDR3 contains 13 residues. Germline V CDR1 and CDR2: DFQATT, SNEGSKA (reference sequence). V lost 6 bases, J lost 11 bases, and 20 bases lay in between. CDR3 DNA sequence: TGCAGTGCGGGGCCTCTTCGGGGGGAGACCCAGCATTTT. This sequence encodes CSAGPLRGETQHF.

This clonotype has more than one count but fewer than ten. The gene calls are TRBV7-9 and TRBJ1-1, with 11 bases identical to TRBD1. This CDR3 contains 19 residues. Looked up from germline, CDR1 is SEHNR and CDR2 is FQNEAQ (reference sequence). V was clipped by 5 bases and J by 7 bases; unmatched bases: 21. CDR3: CASSLMDRGRFELWGEAFF. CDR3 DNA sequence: TGTGCCAGCAGCCTCATGGACAGGGGGCGCTTCGAGTTATGGGGTGAAGCTTTCTTT.

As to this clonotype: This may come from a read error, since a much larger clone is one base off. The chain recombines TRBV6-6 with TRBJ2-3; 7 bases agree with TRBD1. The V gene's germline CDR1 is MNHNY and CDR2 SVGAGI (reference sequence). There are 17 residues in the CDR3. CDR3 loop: CASSHVGTAQIADAQYF. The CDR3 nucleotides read TGTGCCAGCAGTCATGTTGGGACAGCTCAAATCGCAGATGCGCAGTATTTT.

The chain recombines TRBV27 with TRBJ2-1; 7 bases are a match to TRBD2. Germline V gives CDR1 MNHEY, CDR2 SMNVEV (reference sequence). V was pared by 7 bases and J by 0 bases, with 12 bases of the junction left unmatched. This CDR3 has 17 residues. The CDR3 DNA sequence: TGTGCCAGCATCCCTCGCCTAGCGGAGCTCTCCTACAATGAGCAGTTCTTC. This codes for CASIPRLAELSYNEQFF.

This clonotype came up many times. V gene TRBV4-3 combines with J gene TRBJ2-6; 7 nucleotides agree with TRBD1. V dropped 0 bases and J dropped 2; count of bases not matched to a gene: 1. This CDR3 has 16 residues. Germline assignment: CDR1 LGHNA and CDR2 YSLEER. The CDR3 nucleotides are TGCGCCAGCAGCCAAGATGGACAGGCTGGGGCCAACGTCCTGACTTTC. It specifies CASSQDGQAGANVLTF.

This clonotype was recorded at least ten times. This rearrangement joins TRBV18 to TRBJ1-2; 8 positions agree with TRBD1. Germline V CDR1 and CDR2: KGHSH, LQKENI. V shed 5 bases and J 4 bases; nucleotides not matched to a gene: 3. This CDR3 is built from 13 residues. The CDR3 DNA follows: TGTGCCAGCTCAGGACAGGGAGGCTATGGCTACACCTTC. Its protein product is CASSGQGGYGYTF.

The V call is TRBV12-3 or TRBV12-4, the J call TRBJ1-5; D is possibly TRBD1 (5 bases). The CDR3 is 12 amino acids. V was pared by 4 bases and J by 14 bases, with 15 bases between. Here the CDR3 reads CASSSGAGYEHF. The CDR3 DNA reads TGTGCCAGCAGTTCCGGGGCAGGCTACGAGCATTTT.

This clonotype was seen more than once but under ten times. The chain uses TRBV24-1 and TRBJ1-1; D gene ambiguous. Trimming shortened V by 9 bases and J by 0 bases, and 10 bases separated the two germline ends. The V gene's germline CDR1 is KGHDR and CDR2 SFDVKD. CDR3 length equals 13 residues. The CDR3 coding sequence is TGTGCCACCTCCCTTGGGGTGAACACTGAAGCTTTCTTT. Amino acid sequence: CATSLGVNTEAFF.

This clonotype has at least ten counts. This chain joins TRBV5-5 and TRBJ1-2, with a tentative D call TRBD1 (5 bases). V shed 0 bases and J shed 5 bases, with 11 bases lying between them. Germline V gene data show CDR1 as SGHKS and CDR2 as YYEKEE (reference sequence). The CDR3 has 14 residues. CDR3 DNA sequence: TGTGCCAGCAGCTTGGGGGGGGAATCTTATGGCTACACCTTC. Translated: CASSLGGESYGYTF.

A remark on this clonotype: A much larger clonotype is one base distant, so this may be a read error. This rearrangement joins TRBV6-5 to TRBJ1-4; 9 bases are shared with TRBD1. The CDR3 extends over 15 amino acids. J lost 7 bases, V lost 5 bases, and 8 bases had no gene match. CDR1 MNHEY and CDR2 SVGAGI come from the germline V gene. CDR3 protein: CASSPTGGAFEKLFF. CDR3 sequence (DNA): TGTGCCAGCAGTCCCACAGGGGGCGCATTTGAAAAACTGTTTTTT.

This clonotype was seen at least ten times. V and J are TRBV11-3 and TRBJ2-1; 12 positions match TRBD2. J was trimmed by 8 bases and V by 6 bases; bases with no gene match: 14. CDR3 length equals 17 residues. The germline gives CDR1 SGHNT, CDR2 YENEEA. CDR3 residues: CASRFNRTSGNRHEQFF. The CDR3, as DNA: TGTGCCAGCAGGTTTAATCGGACTAGCGGGAACCGCCATGAGCAGTTCTTC. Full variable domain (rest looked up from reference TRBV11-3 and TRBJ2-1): EAGVVQSPRYKIIEKKQPVAFWCNPISGHNTLYWYLQNLGQGPELLIRYENEEAVDDSQLPKDRFSAERLKGVDSTLKIQPAELGDSAVYLCASRFNRTSGNRHEQFFGPGTRLTVL.

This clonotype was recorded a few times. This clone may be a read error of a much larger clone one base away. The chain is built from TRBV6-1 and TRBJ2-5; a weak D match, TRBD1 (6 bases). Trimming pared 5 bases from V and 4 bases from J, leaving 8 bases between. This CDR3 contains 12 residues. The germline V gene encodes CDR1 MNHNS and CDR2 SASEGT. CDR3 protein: CASSQGGETQYF. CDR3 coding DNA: TGTGCCAGCAGTCAAGGGGGAGAGACCCAGTACTTC.

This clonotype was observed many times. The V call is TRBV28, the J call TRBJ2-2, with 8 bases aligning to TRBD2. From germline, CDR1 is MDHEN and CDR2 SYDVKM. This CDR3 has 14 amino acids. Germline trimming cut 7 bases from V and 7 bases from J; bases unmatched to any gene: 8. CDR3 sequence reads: CASKTGLVVGELFF. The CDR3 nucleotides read TGTGCCAGCAAAACGGGACTAGTAGTCGGGGAGCTGTTTTTT.

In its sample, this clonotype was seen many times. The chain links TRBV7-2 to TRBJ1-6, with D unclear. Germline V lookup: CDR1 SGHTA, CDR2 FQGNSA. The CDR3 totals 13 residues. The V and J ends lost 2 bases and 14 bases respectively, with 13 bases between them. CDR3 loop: CASSLLAASALHF. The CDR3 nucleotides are TGTGCCAGCAGCTTACTCGCAGCGTCGGCCCTCCACTTT.

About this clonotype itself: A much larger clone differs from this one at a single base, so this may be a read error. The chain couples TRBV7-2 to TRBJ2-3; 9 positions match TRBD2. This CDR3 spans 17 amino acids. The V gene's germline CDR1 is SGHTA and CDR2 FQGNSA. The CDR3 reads CASSLYSGRVLTDPQYF. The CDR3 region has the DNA TGTGCCAGCAGCTTATATAGCGGGAGAGTTTTGACAGATCCGCAGTATTTT.

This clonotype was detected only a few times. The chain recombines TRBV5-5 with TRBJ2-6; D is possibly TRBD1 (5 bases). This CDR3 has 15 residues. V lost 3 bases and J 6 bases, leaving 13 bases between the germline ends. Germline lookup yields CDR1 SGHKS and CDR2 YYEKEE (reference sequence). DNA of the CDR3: TGTGCCAGCAGCTCGGTAGGGGCAGCGGCCAACGTCCTGACTTTC. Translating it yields CASSSVGAAANVLTF.

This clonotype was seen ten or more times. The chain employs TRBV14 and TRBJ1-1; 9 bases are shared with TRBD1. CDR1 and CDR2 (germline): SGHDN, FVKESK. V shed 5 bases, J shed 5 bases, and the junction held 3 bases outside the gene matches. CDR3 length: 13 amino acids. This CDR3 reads CASSSGQGTEAFF. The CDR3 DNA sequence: TGTGCCAGCAGCTCCGGACAGGGGACTGAAGCTTTCTTT.